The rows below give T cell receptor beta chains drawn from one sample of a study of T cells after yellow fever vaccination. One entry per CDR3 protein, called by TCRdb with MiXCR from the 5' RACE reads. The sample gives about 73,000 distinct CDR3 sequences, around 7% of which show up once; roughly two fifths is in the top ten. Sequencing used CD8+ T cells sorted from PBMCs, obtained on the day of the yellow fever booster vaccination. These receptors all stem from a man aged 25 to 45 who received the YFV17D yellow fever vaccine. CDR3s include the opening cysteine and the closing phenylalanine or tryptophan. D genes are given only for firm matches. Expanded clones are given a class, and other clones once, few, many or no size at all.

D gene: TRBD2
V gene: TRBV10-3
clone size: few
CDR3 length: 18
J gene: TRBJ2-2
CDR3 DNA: TGTGCCATCAGTGAGTCGATGCAGCTAGCGGGTAACACCGGGGAGCTGTTTTTT
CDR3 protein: CAISESMQLAGNTGELFF

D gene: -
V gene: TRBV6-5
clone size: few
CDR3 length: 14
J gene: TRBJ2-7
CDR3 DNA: TGTGCCAGCAGTTACTCAGGGGAGGTTCGCGAGCAGTACTTC
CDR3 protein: CASSYSGEVREQYF

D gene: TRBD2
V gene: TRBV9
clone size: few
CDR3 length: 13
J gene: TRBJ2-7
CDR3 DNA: TGTGCCAGCAGTGAAAATAGCGGGAGCGAGCAGTACTTC
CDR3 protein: CASSENSGSEQYF

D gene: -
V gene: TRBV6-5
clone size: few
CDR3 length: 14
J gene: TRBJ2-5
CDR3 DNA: TGTGCCAGCAGCCGTATGGCGGGGCAAGAGACCCAGTACTTC
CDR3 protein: CASSRMAGQETQYF

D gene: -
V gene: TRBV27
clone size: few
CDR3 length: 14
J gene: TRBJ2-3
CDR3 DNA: TGTGCCAGCAGTTCTTGGCGAGACACAGATACGCAGTATTTT
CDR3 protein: CASSSWRDTDTQYF

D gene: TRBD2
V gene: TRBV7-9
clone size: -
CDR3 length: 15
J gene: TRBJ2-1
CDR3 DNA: TGTGCCTGCACCCGTAGCGGGAGCCATTCCAATGAGCAGTTCTTC
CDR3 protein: CACTRSGSHSNEQFF

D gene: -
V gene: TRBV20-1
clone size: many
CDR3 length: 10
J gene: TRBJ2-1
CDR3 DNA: TGCAGTGCCGTTACCAATGAGCAGTTCTTC
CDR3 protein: CSAVTNEQFF

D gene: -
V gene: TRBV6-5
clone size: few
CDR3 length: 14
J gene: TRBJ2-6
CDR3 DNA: TGTGCCAGCAGTTACCTTTCTGGGGCCAACGTCCTGACTTTC
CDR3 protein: CASSYLSGANVLTF

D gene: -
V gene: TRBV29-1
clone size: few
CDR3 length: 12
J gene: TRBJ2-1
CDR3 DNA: TGCAGCGTTGAATCAAGCTGGGATGAGCAGTTCTTC
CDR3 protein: CSVESSWDEQFF

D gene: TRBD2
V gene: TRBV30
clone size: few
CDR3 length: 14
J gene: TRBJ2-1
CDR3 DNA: TGTGCCTGGCTCTCCGGGACTAGCTCTAATGAGCAGTTCTTC
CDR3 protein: CAWLSGTSSNEQFF

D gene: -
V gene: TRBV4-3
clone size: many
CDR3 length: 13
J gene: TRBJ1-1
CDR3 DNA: TGCGCCAGCAGCCAAGTGGGCGGGGTTGAAGCTTTCTTT
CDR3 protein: CASSQVGGVEAFF

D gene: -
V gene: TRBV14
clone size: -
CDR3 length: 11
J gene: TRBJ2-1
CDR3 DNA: TGTGCCAGCAGGCATGACGGGGAGCAGTTCTTC
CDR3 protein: CASRHDGEQFF

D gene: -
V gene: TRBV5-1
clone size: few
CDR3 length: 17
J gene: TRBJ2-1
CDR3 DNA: TGCGCCAGCAGCGCAGTAGCGGCGCAGGACGGGCGCAATGAGCAGTTCTTC
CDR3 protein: CASSAVAAQDGRNEQFF

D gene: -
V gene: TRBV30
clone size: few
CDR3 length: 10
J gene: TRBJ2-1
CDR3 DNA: TGTGCCTGGATTGGTGGACAGCAGTTCTTC
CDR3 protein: CAWIGGQQFF

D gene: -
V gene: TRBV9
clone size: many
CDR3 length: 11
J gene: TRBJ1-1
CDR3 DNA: TGTGCCAGCAGCTCCTCAGGGGAGGCTTTCTTT
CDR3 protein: CASSSSGEAFF

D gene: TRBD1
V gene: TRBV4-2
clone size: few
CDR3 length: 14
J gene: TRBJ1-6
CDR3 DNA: TGTGCCAGCAGCCAAGGGGGACAGTTGCCACCCCTCCACTTT
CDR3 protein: CASSQGGQLPPLHF

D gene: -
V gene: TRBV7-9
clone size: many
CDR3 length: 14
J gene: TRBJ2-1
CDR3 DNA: TGTGCCAGCAGCTTGGGGCCCGGCGGCGATGAGCAGTTCTTC
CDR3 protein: CASSLGPGGDEQFF

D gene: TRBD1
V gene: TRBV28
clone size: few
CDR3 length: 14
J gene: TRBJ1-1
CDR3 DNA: TGTGCCAGCAGGATACAGGGGATGGGCACTGAAGCTTTCTTT
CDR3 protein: CASRIQGMGTEAFF

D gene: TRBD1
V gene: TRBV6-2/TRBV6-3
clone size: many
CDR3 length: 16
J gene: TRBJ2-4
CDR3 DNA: TGTGCCAGCAGTCCATACAGGGGATTAGCCAAAAACATTCAGTACTTC
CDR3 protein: CASSPYRGLAKNIQYF

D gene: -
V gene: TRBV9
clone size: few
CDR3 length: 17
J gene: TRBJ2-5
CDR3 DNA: TGTGCCAGCAGCGAGGGGGGGGGTGTCTTGGCGCAAGAGACCCAGTACTTC
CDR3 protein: CASSEGGGVLAQETQYF

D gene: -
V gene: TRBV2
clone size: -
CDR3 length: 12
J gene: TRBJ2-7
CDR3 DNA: TGTGCCAGCAGTGCCAGTACCTACGAGCAGTACTTC
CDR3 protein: CASSASTYEQYF

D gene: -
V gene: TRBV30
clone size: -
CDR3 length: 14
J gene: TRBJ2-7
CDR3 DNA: TGTGCCTGTACCCCCAGGGAGGAGGGCTACGAGCAGTACTTC
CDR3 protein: CACTPREEGYEQYF

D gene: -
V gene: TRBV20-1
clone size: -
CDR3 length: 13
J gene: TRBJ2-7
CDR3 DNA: TGCAGTGCTAGATCCCCCCTCTCATACGAGCAGTACTTC
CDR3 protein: CSARSPLSYEQYF

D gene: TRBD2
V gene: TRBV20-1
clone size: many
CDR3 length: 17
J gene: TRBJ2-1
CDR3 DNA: TGCAGTGCCTTTTCAAGCGGGAGCTATGGATCCTACAATGAGCAGTTCTTC
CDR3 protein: CSAFSSGSYGSYNEQFF

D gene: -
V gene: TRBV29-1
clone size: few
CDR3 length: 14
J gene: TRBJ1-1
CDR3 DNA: TGCAGCGGTGGTGGTCGGGGACTAAACACTGAAGCTTTCTTT
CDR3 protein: CSGGGRGLNTEAFF

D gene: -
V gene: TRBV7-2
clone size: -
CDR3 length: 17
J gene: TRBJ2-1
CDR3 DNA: TGTGCCAGCAGCTTAGTTCGGACAGACATGTCCTACAATGAGCAGTTCTTC
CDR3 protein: CASSLVRTDMSYNEQFF

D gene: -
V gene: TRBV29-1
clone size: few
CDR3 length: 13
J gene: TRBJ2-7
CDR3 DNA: TGCAGCGTTGAAACCGGGGGGCTCGACGAGCAGTACTTC
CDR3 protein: CSVETGGLDEQYF

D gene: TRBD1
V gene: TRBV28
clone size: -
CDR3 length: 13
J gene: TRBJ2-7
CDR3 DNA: TGTGCCAGCGAGGGACAGGGGTACTACGAGCAGTACTTC
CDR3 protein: CASEGQGYYEQYF

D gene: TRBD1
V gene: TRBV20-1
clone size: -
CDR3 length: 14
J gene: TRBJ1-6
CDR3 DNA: TGCAGTGCCCACGGGACAGGGGGTTCTTCACCCCTCCACTTT
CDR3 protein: CSAHGTGGSSPLHF

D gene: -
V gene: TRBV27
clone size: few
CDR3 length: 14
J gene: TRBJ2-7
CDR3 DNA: TGTGCCAGCAGTTGGGATACCGAGGGCAGCGAGCAGTACTTC
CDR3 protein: CASSWDTEGSEQYF

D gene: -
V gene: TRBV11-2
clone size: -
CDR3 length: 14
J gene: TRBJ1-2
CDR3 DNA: TGTGCCAGCAGCTTAGAAGAGATCCTCTATGGCTACACCTTC
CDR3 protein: CASSLEEILYGYTF

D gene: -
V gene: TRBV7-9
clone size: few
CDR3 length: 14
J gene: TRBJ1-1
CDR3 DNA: TGTGCCAGCAGCCAAACCATCCCGGGACTAGAAGCTTTCTTT
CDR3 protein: CASSQTIPGLEAFF

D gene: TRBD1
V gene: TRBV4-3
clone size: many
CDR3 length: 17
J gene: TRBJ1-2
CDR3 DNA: TGCGCCAGCAGCCAACCCCGGGACAGGGGCCATGGCTATGGCTACACCTTC
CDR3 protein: CASSQPRDRGHGYGYTF

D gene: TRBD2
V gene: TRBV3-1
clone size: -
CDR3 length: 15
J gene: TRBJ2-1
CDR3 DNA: TGTGCCAGCAGCTTGAATAGCGGGAGCTACGATGAGCAGTTCTTC
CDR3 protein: CASSLNSGSYDEQFF

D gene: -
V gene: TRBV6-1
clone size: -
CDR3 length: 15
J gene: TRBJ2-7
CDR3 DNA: TGTGCCAGCAGTGAGACAGGTTCCTTCTCCTACGAGCAGTACTTC
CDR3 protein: CASSETGSFSYEQYF

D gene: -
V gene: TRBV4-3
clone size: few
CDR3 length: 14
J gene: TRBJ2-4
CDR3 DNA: TGCGCCAGCAGCCAAGAAGGCAGGGCAAACATTCAGTACTTC
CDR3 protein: CASSQEGRANIQYF

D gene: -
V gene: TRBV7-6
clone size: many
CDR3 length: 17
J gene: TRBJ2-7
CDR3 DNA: TGTGCCAGCAGCTTAGCCGTGGGGCGGGGAGTCTCCTACGAGCAGTACTTC
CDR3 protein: CASSLAVGRGVSYEQYF

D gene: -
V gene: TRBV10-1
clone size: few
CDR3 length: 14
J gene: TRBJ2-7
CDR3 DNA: TGCGCCAGCAGTGTTTCAGGGACCTACAACGAGCAGTACTTC
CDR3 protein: CASSVSGTYNEQYF

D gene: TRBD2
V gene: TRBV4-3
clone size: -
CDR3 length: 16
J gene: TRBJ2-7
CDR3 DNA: TGCGCCAGCAGCCAAGATAGACTAGCGGACACCTACGAGCAGTACTTC
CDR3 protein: CASSQDRLADTYEQYF

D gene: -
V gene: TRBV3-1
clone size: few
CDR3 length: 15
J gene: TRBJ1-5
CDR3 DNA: TGTGCCAGCAGCCGGGGCACGTTGAGCAATCAGCCCCAGCATTTT
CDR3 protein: CASSRGTLSNQPQHF

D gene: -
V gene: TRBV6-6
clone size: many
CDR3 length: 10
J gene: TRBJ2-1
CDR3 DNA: TGTGCCAGCACAGGGTTGGAACCGTTCTTC
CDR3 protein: CASTGLEPFF